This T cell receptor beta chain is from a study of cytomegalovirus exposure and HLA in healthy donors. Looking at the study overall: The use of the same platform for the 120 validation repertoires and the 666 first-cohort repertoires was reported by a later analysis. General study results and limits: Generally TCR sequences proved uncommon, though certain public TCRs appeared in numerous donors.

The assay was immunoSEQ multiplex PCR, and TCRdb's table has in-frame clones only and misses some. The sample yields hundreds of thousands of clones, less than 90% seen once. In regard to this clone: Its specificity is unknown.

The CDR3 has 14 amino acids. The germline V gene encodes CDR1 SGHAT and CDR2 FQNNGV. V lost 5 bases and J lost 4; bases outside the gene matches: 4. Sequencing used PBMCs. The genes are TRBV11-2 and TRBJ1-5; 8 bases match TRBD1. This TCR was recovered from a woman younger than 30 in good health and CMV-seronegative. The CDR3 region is CASSGQGGNQPQHF. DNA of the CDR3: TGTGCCAGCAGCGGACAGGGTGGAAATCAGCCCCAGCATTTT.